Each of the 27 T cell receptor beta chains below was sequenced from the same sample in a study of T-cell memory formation after mild COVID-19. TCRdb fed the 5' RACE reads into MiXCR, producing one record per CDR3 protein. The sample lists about 560,000 distinct CDR3 sequences, roughly 21% seen once, with approximately 8% in the top ten. Sample: PBMCs or a T cell subset sorted from them (not recorded which). These receptor sequences come from an adult woman who had mild COVID-19 (a few samples of this study predate the infection). Cell type and time point are not known.

The chain recombines TRBV15 with TRBJ2-1; the D is unclear. V lost 3 bases and J lost 0, with 12 bases in between. Germline V gene sequence: CDR1 LNHNV, CDR2 YYDKDF (reference sequence). There are 16 residues in the CDR3. The CDR3 reads CATSSTWSSSYNEQFF. The CDR3 region has the DNA TGTGCCACCAGCAGTACCTGGTCCAGCTCCTACAATGAGCAGTTCTTC.

The chain joins TRBV9 to TRBJ2-7; unclear D gene. With 4 bases removed from V and 1 base from J, the gap between germline ends came to 9 bases. Germline V gives CDR1 SGDLS, CDR2 YYNGEE. This CDR3 comprises 13 residues. Here the CDR3 reads CASSRLGSYEQYF. As DNA, the CDR3 is TGTGCCAGCAGCCGCTTAGGTTCCTACGAGCAGTACTTC.

This clonotype was counted only a few times. The chain couples TRBV6-5 to TRBJ2-7; perhaps TRBD2 as D (6 bases). Trimming stripped 7 bases from V and 4 bases from J, with 17 bases between. The germline V gene encodes CDR1 MNHEY and CDR2 SVGAGI. The CDR3 spans 14 residues. As DNA, the CDR3 is TGTGCCAGCACCAGGGCAGGAGGGGAGTACGAGCAGTACTTC. Protein product: CASTRAGGEYEQYF.

The V and J genes are TRBV5-1 and TRBJ2-5, with D hard to call. The CDR3 loop spans 13 amino acids. Germline lookup yields CDR1 SGHRS and CDR2 YFSETQ. Trimming stripped 4 bases from V and 5 bases from J, with 12 bases between. CDR3 sequence: CASSPRPEETQYF. CDR3 in DNA: TGCGCCAGCAGCCCCCGACCGGAGGAGACCCAGTACTTC.

There are a few counts of this clonotype. The genes are TRBV5-1 and TRBJ2-3; D is uncertain. Germline-derived CDR1 and CDR2 are SGHRS and YFSETQ. The CDR3 is made up of 14 amino acids. Trimming took 3 bases from V and 2 from J, leaving 10 bases between them. CDR3 in amino acids: CASSSPITTDTQYF. In nucleotides, the CDR3 is TGCGCCAGCAGCTCCCCGATCACCACAGATACGCAGTATTTT.

Only a few counts were recorded for this clonotype. CDR3 amino acids: CASSPGPGNYGYTF. Written as DNA, the CDR3 is TGTGCCAGCAGTCCGGGGCCGGGGAACTATGGCTACACCTTC. The chain combines TRBV5-6 with TRBJ1-2; possibly TRBD1 for D (5 bases). The CDR3 is 14 residues long. Germline CDR1 SGHDT, CDR2 YYEEEE. Trimming took off 5 bases at V and 2 bases at J, with 13 bases between the two ends.

Only a few counts were recorded for this clonotype. The chain uses TRBV12-2 and TRBJ2-7; TRBD1, the table's D call, was not compared with the DNA. TRBV12-2 corresponds to a pseudogene. This CDR3 has 15 amino acids. The CDR3 DNA sequence: TGTGCAAGTCGCTTACCCGGACAGTCAGATTACGAGCAGTACTTC. It translates to CASRLPGQSDYEQYF.

This chain links TRBV30 with TRBJ1-2; perhaps TRBD1 as D (5 bases). Trimming left V 1 base short and J 3 bases short, with 9 bases between. This CDR3 is 13 amino acids long. Germline V gene sequence: CDR1 GTSNPN, CDR2 SVGIG (reference sequence). CDR3 protein: CAWSGGSYYGYTF. The DNA for the CDR3 is TGTGCCTGGAGTGGGGGGTCCTACTATGGCTACACCTTC.

This clonotype was found a few times. The chain links TRBV4-1 to TRBJ1-5; perhaps TRBD1 as D (5 bases). V was pared by 4 bases and J by 3 bases, with 13 bases between. Germline assignment: CDR1 MGHRA and CDR2 YSYEKL. This CDR3 region has 15 residues. CDR3 in DNA: TGCGCCAGCAGCCCCGGGAGGGGACTCAATCAGCCCCAGCATTTT. It is translated as CASSPGRGLNQPQHF.

The CDR3 spells CAWKWGSGSEQYF. CDR3 nucleotide sequence: TGTGCCTGGAAATGGGGAAGCGGGAGCGAGCAGTACTTC. V gene TRBV30 combines with J gene TRBJ2-7; 8 bases align to TRBD2. The CDR3 loop spans 13 amino acids. The V and J ends lost 4 bases and 6 bases, in that order; junction bases with no gene match: 8. Germline V lookup: CDR1 GTSNPN, CDR2 SVGIG (reference sequence).

This clonotype was observed a single time. The chain recombines TRBV27 with TRBJ1-1; D is possibly TRBD1 (6 bases). This CDR3 has 13 amino acids. Germline V lookup: CDR1 MNHEY, CDR2 SMNVEV (reference sequence). V lost 6 bases, J lost 7 bases, and 15 bases lay in between. The CDR3 bases are TGTGCCAGCAGGGGTTCAGGGGTGGGTGAAGCTTTCTTT. It is translated as CASRGSGVGEAFF.

CDR3 sequence reads: CASSQDMSTSGLGNTIYF. CDR3 nucleotides: TGTGCCAGCAGCCAAGATATGTCGACCTCAGGGTTAGGAAACACCATATATTTT. The rearrangement joins TRBV4-2 to TRBJ1-3; possible D gene TRBD1, 5 bases. CDR3 length: 18 amino acids. V dropped 0 bases and J dropped 4 bases, with 19 bases sitting between them. In germline, CDR1 is LGHNA, CDR2 YNFKEQ.

This clonotype was seen repeatedly, ten times or more. This chain connects TRBV7-8 to TRBJ2-1; D is perhaps TRBD1 or TRBD2 (5 bases each). Between the trimmed V and J ends, which lost 3 bases and 6 bases, there was a span of 15 bases. CDR1 is SGHVS and CDR2 is FQNEAQ in the germline V gene. The CDR3 has 15 amino acids. The CDR3 here is CASSFAGDLSNEQFF. The CDR3 DNA is TGTGCCAGCAGCTTTGCCGGGGACCTGAGCAATGAGCAGTTCTTC. The whole variable domain, filled in from reference TRBV7-8 and TRBJ2-1, reads GAGVSQSPRYKVAKRGQDVALRCDPISGHVSLFWYQQALGQGPEFLTYFQNEAQLDKSGLPSDRFFAERPEGSVSTLKIQRTQQEDSAVYLCASSFAGDLSNEQFFGPGTRLTVL.

This clonotype was detected only a few times. The V gene is TRBV5-1, the J gene TRBJ2-7; 9 bases line up with TRBD2. The CDR3 length is 16 residues. Germline V gives CDR1 SGHRS, CDR2 YFSETQ. The junction had 5 bases not matched to a gene; V was cut back by 1 base and J by 0 bases. DNA for the CDR3: TGCGCCAGCAGCTTGACCGGCGGGAGGGCCTCCTACGAGCAGTACTTC. It translates to CASSLTGGRASYEQYF.

This clonotype was detected ten times or more. The chain couples TRBV29-1 to TRBJ2-2; D is possibly TRBD2 (7 bases). Germline CDR1 SQVTM, CDR2 ANQGSEA. The germline V and J ends were trimmed by 7 bases and 5 bases, with 11 bases remaining between them. There are 12 residues in the CDR3. CDR3 DNA sequence: TGCAGCGCGGGGGGCCTGACCGGGGAGCTGTTTTTT. Its translation is CSAGGLTGELFF.

This clonotype has more than one count but fewer than ten. The chain combines TRBV25-1 with TRBJ1-1; the D gene is possibly TRBD1 (5 bases). The germline CDR1 and CDR2 sequences are MGHDK and SYGVNS. The CDR3 has 15 amino acids. V was cut by 1 base and J by 1 base, with 10 bases left in between. The CDR3 DNA is TGTGCCAGCAGTGAATCGAGAGGGGCGAACACTGAAGCTTTCTTT. Translated: CASSESRGANTEAFF. Based on the CDR3 plus reference TRBV25-1 and TRBJ1-1, the full variable domain is EADIYQTPRYLVIGTGKKITLECSQTMGHDKMYWYQQDPGMELHLIHYSYGVNSTEKGDLSSESTVSRIRTEHFPLTLESARPSHTSQYLCASSESRGANTEAFFGQGTRLTVV.

The CDR3 region is CASSSVTGWMFF. The DNA for the CDR3 is TGTGCCAGCAGTTCTGTGACAGGGTGGATGTTTTTT. The chain carries TRBV12-3 or TRBV12-4 and TRBJ2-2; 7 nucleotides match TRBD1. The trim removed 4 bases at V and 15 bases at J, leaving 8 bases unmatched. The CDR3 totals 12 residues.

This clonotype has a handful of counts. The CDR3 bases are TGTGCCAGCTCACCACCCACTGGGGAACAGGGGTCCGAGCAGTACTTC. Translating it yields CASSPPTGEQGSEQYF. The rearrangement links TRBV18 to TRBJ2-7, with TRBD1 matching 7 bases. Trimming at V came to 0 bases and at J to 6 bases, leaving 11 bases not matched to a gene. Germline V lookup: CDR1 KGHSH, CDR2 LQKENI. The CDR3 spans 16 residues.

In its sample, this clonotype was seen a few times. This chain connects TRBV6-5 to TRBJ2-2, with a weak D call TRBD2 (5 bases). V lost 1 base, J lost 5 bases, and 11 bases lay in between. The CDR3 loop spans 15 amino acids. The germline V gene has CDR1 MNHEY and CDR2 SVGAGI. Here the CDR3 DNA reads TGTGCCAGCAGTTACTGGGCTAGCCAGACCGGGGAGCTGTTTTTT. Translating gives CASSYWASQTGELFF.

V usage is TRBV29-1 and J usage is TRBJ2-3; TRBD2 aligns across 14 bases. Germline CDR1 and CDR2: SQVTM and ANQGSEA. The CDR3 contains 16 residues. Germline trimming cut 3 bases from V and 5 bases from J; bases unmatched to any gene: 7. The CDR3 bases are TGCAGCGTTGAGAGACTAGCGGGAGGGATTGGAGATACGCAGTATTTT. Its translation: CSVERLAGGIGDTQYF.

The rearrangement joins TRBV3-1 to TRBJ2-7, with D possibly TRBD1 on 6 matching bases. This CDR3 has 14 residues. Trimming removed 2 bases at V and 5 bases at J, with 13 bases between. Germline CDR1 reads LGHDT; CDR2 reads YNNKEL (reference sequence). Written as DNA, the CDR3 is TGTGCCAGCAGCCAAATGCAGGGGCGGCACGAGCAGTACTTC. It is translated as CASSQMQGRHEQYF.

The gene calls are TRBV15 and TRBJ2-7, with D possibly matching TRBD1 (5 bases). V lost 6 bases to trimming and J lost 4 bases, with 13 bases between them. CDR1 and CDR2 (germline): LNHNV, YYDKDF (reference sequence). The CDR3 is 13 residues long. DNA of the CDR3: TGTGCCACCAGTGTGGGGCCCTTGTACGAGCAGTACTTC. It is translated as CATSVGPLYEQYF.

This sequence joins TRBV11-3 and TRBJ2-7; TRBD1 is a possible D gene (6 bases). Deletions cut 6 bases from V and 3 bases from J, with 15 bases between. CDR3 length: 14 amino acids. Germline-derived CDR1 and CDR2 are SGHNT and YENEEA. CDR3 DNA sequence: TGTGCCAGCAGTTATCAGGGGAATGACTACGAGCAGTACTTC. Encoded protein: CASSYQGNDYEQYF. Supplemented by reference TRBV11-3 and TRBJ2-7, the full variable domain reads EAGVVQSPRYKIIEKKQPVAFWCNPISGHNTLYWYLQNLGQGPELLIRYENEEAVDDSQLPKDRFSAERLKGVDSTLKIQPAELGDSAVYLCASSYQGNDYEQYFGPGTRLTVT.

The chain combines TRBV6-2 or TRBV6-3 with TRBJ2-6; possibly TRBD1 for D (6 bases). V was trimmed by 5 bases and J by 3 bases, leaving 11 bases between them. The germline V gene has CDR1 MNHEY and CDR2 SVGEGT. There are 15 residues in the CDR3. CDR3: CASSLLTGGANVLTF. CDR3 nucleotide sequence: TGTGCCAGCAGTCTTCTGACAGGTGGGGCCAACGTCCTGACTTTC.

This clonotype has only a few counts. The chain has TRBV20-1 and TRBJ1-2; the D is unclear. CDR1 and CDR2 (germline): DFQATT, SNEGSKA (reference sequence). The CDR3 length is 13 residues. Trimming shortened V by 1 base and J by 4 bases, and 10 bases separated the two germline ends. DNA for the CDR3: TGCAGTGCTAGAGCCACTGTGGGCTATGGCTACACCTTC. Its protein is CSARATVGYGYTF.

This clonotype was observed many times. The V call is TRBV12-3 or TRBV12-4, the J call TRBJ2-3; tentatively, D is TRBD2 (7 bases). The CDR3 is made up of 17 amino acids. The ends were cut back, 4 bases at V and 5 bases at J, with 22 bases in the middle. This CDR3 is CASSSSGGTGGGDTQYF. CDR3 in DNA: TGTGCCAGCAGTTCATCGGGGGGAACTGGAGGGGGAGATACGCAGTATTTT.

The CDR3 DNA sequence: TGCAGTGCTAGAGAACAGGGGGAGGACAATGAGCAGTTCTTC. Encoded protein: CSAREQGEDNEQFF. This chain connects TRBV20-1 to TRBJ2-1, with 8 bases lining up with TRBD1. This CDR3 spans 14 amino acids. V lost 0 bases to trimming and J lost 5 bases; unmatched junction nucleotides: 3. Germline V gene lookup returns CDR1 DFQATT and CDR2 SNEGSKA (reference sequence).